This T cell receptor (beta chain) is drawn from a study of CD8 T cells in ankylosing spondylitis. Findings of the study overall: Within matched ankylosing spondylitis synovial fluid, disease-linked clones were reportedly significantly enriched. Among TCR beta sequences, a motif of eight or nine highly homologous variants appeared characteristic of ankylosing spondylitis blood. Before this, some motif variants had been reported in reactive arthritis synovial fluid and blood.

The germline V gene encodes CDR1 MNHNS and CDR2 SASEGT. Between the trimmed V and J ends, which lost 7 bases and 8 bases, there was a span of 17 bases. The CDR3 spans 13 residues. Each CDR3 protein gets one entry after TCRdb re-called the 5' RACE reads with MiXCR. In the table there are about 400,000 distinct CDR3 sequences, 20% to 25% of which are singletons. This clonotype is a singleton in its sample. Its antigen remains unidentified. This chain uses TRBV6-1 with TRBJ1-1; the D gene is possibly TRBD1 (6 bases). The receptor's source is a male donor with ankylosing spondylitis. Sequenced: blood, either unsorted or a sorted T cell fraction (not recorded which). CDR3: CASTPAGGFEAFF. For the CDR3, the DNA is TGTGCCAGCACTCCGGCTGGGGGCTTCGAAGCTTTCTTT.